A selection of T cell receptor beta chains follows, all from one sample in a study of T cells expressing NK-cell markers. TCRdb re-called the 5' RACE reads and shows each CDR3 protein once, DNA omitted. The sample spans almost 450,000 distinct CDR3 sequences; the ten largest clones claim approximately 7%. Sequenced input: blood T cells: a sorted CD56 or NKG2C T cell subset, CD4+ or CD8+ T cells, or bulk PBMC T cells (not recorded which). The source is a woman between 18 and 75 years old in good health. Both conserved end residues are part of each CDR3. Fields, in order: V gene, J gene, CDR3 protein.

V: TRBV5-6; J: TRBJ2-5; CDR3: CASSSTIRRQREETQYF
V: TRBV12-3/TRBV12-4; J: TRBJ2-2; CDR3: CASHLPGELFF
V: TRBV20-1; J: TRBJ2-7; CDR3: CSAAGLAANYEQYF
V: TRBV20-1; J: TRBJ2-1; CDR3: CSASGSGGATFPNSYNEQFF
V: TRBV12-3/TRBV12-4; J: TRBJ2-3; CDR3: CASSTPGLATDTQYF
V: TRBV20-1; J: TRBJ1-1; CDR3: CSASVFPTGVEAFF
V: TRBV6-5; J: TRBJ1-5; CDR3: CASSDRFTQHF
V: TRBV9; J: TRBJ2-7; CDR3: CASSVGLAGEQYF
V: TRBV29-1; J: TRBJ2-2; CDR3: CSAPGAESNTGELFF
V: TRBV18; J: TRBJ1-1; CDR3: CASSPVGEAEAFF
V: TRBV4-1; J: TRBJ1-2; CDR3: CASSQDTGGSGYTF
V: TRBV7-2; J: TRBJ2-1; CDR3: CASSLPWAANEQFF
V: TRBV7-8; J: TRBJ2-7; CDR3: CASSPRAWFWEQYF
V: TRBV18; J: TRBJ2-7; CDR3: CASRGDAAEQYF
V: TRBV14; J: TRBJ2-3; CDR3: CASSQVGSGGPDTQYF
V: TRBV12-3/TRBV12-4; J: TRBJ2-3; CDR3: CASSLDRVGNRADTQYF
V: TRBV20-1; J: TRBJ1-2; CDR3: CSARDSGYGYTF
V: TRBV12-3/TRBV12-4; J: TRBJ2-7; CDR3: CASSRQTGYEQYF
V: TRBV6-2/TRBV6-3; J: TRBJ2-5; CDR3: CASKSSGQETQYF
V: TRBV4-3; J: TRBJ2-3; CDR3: CASSQDPLVGTQYF
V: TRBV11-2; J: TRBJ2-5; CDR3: CASSPGTGGRRTQYF
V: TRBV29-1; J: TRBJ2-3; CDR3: CSVTIRDRGTDTQYF
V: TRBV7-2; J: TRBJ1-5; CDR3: CASSLGHNNQPQHF
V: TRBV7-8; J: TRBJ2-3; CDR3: CASSETSSWADTQYF
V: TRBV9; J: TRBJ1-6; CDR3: CASSVVGVNSPLHF
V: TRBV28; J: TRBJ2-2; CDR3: CASSLGGFAVRTGELFF
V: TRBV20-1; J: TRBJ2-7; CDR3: CSARAAGESYEQYF
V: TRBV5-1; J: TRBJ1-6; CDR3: CASSASGSLHF
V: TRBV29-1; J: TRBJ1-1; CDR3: CSVDDPGVGAFF
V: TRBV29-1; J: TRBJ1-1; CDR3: CSGSEKGTAFF
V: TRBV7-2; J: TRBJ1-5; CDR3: CASRKGAAANQPQHF
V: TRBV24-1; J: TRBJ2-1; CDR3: CATSGGLVHEQFF
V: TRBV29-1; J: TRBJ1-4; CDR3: CSVEEDPGGVEKLFF
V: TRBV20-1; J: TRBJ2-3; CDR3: CSARAMKAGVGTDTQYF
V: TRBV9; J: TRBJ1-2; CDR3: CASSVTGGADYGYTF
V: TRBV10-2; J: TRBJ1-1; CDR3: CASSAVGTEAFF
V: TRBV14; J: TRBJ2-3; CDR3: CASSQIEAPPDTQYF
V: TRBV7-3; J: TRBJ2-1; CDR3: CASSLTGLGSYNEQFF
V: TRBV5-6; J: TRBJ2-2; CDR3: CASSHRTSGNTGELFF
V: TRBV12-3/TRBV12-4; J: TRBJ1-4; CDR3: CASNRDSANEKLFF
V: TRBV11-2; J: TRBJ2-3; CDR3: CASSPTWDWTDTQYF
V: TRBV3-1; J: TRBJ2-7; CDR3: CASSQEGRGREQYF
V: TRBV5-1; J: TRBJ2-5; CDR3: CASSLRTSEETQYF
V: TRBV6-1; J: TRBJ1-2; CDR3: CASSELVPNYGYTF
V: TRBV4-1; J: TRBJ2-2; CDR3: CASSQGASAGELFF
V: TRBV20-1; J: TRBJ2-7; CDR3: CSARAGTYEQYF
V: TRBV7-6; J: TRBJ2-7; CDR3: CASSLYLLGSYEQYF
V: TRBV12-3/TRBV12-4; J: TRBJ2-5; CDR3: CASGRDTRQETQYF
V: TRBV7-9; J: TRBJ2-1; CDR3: CASSFAAGIEQFF
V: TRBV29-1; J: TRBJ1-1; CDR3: CSVEDQRVRLTEAFF